This T cell receptor beta chain was sequenced for a study of cytotoxic CD8 clonotypes in ibrutinib-treated CLL. In the study overall: Median treatment time before response sampling was around twelve months, range 6 to 36. Sequenced samples delivered averages of 255,043 productive templates and around 90,000 productive rearrangements.

The CDR3 loop spans 15 amino acids. Trimming left V 3 bases short and J 0 bases short, with 9 bases between. The germline V gene encodes CDR1 SGHRS and CDR2 YFSETQ. On this clone itself: The same CDR3 is also encoded by other DNA sequences in this sample.

The data were produced by immunoSEQ multiplex PCR, yet TCRdb's version contains in-frame clones alone and is incomplete. This table holds 190,000 or so clones, 72% found once. This clonotype was obtained from a human donor with chronic lymphocytic leukemia. The rearrangement joins TRBV5-1 to TRBJ2-2; TRBD1 is a possible D gene (6 bases). Sequenced here: PBMCs, sampled after 24 months of ibrutinib treatment. CDR3 sequence reads: CASSSGQPNTGELFF. The CDR3 DNA reads TGCGCCAGCAGCTCTGGACAGCCGAACACCGGGGAGCTGTTTTTT.